The clone carrying this T cell receptor (beta chain) was seen ten or more times. The antigen remains unidentified. CDR3 regions were amplified by Arm-PCR using iRepertoire HTBI primers to build TCR beta libraries. TCRdb independently ran MiXCR on the multiplex PCR reads; one entry per CDR3 protein. The sample has approximately 400,000 distinct CDR3 sequences, roughly a sixth seen once. This entry comes from a study of regulatory T cells in long-lasting Graves disease. In the study overall: Graves' patients, diagnosed recently, had received antithyroid drugs under 3 months.

Time point noted: newly diagnosed GD, antithyroid drugs for less than 3 months. The authors made the TCR library using RNA they extracted from PBMCs. Study-level findings and limits: Persistent patients had a count of shared public clonotypes (approximately 3,000) that exceeded that of new patients (about 970).

The sequenced sample was peripheral blood mononuclear cells (PBMCs), obtained at new diagnosis, from a patient treated with antithyroid drugs. The origin of this receptor is a female donor with Graves disease.

CDR3 sequence: CAWSNRGNSPLHF. CDR3 DNA sequence: TGTGCCTGGAGTAACAGGGGGAATTCACCCCTCCACTTT. J is TRBJ1-6 and V is TRBV30, with TRBD1 matching over 8 bases. The V gene's germline CDR1 is GTSNPN and CDR2 SVGIG (reference sequence). V shed 2 bases and J 7 bases; nucleotides not matched to a gene: 1. This CDR3 spans 13 amino acids.